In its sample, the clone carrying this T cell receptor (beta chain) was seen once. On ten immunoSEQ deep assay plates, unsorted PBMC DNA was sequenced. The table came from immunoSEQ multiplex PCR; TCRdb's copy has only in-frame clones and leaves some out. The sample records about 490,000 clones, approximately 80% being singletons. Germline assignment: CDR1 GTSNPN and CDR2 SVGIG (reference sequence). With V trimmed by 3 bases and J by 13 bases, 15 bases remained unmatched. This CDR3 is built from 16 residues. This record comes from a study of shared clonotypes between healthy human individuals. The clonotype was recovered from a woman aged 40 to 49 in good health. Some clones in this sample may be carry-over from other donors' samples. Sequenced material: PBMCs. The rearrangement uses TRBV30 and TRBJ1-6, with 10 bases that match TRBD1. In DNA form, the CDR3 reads TGTGCCTGGAGCGGGGTTTGGACAGGGGGTGCCCTCCCCCTCCACTTT. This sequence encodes CAWSGVWTGGALPLHF.